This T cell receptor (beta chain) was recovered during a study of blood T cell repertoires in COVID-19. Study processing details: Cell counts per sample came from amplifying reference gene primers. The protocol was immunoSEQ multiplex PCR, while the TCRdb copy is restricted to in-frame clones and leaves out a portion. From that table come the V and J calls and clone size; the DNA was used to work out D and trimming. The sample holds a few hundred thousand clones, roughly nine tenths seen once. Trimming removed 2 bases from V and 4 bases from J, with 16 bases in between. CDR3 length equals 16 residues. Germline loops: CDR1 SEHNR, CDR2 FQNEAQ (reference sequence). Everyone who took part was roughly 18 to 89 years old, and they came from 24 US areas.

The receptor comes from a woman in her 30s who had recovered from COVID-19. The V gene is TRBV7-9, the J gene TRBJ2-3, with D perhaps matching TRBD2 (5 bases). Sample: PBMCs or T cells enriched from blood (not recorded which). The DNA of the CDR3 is TGTGCCAGCAGCTTATTTGGGAGTGAAGAGGCAGATACGCAGTATTTT. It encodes CASSLFGSEEADTQYF.